This T cell receptor (beta chain) was sequenced for a study of sequential checkpoint blockade in melanoma. Study summary: Patients were randomized 1:1 to nivolumab-then-ipilimumab or ipilimumab-then-nivolumab first-line. Maintenance nivolumab came after either treatment sequence.

Repertoires were generated with immunoSEQ multiplex PCR, while TCRdb's copy carries only in-frame clones and drops some. The data contain approximately 5,200 clones, over 65% of them singletons. Treatment given: randomized to nivolumab then ipilimumab (arm A) or the reverse (arm B). Patients had received no earlier DNA-damaging chemotherapy. Sorted cells were live CD3+CD8+, lacking CD19 and CD56, from PBMCs. Germline assignment: CDR1 SGHTA and CDR2 FQGTGA. The CDR3 spans 16 residues. The germline V and J ends were trimmed by 4 bases and 0 bases, with 10 bases remaining between them. The specimen comprised CD8+ T cells sorted from blood (inferred from file names), sampled from a patient given nivolumab and ipilimumab in sequence. The TCR originated in a human donor with melanoma. The chain links TRBV7-3 to TRBJ2-6; no clear D. CDR3 coding DNA: TGTGCCAGCAGCTCCCCCGAGCTCTCTGGGGCCAACGTCCTGACTTTC. It yields the protein CASSSPELSGANVLTF.